This is a list of T cell receptor beta chains from one sample in a study of cytomegalovirus exposure and HLA in healthy donors. Repertoires were generated with immunoSEQ multiplex PCR, while TCRdb's copy carries only in-frame clones and drops some. The data hold tens of thousands of clones, with over 85% observed a single time. The sample was PBMCs. Receptors originate from a man younger than 35 in good health and CMV-seronegative. The CDR3 runs from the conserved cysteine through the conserved F or W. A D gene is named only where the DNA matches it firmly. A clone size is listed for some rows: how often the clone was seen (once, few, many), or a class if it is expanded.

cdr3_length,d_call,clone_size,j_call,v_call,cdr3_nt,cdr3_aa
15,TRBD2,NA,TRBJ2-7,TRBV10-3,TGTGCCATCAGCTACCTAGCGGAGAGCTCCTACGAGCAGTACTTC,CAISYLAESSYEQYF
21,NA,once,TRBJ1-2,TRBV7-3,TGTGCCAGCAGCTTAAGCGGCTCTTGGGAGGAAAGCGTCAGCTTCTCGTCTGGCTACACCTTC,CASSLSGSWEESVSFSSGYTF
16,NA,NA,TRBJ2-1,TRBV21-1,TGTGCCAGCAGCAAGATGCTAGCGGGATTTGGCGATGAGCAGTTCTTC,CASSKMLAGFGDEQFF
16,TRBD2,NA,TRBJ2-3,TRBV2,TGTGCCAGCAGTGATGGGTTGGGACTAGCGGGATACGGGCAGTATTTT,CASSDGLGLAGYGQYF
14,NA,NA,TRBJ1-4,TRBV5-6,TGTGCCAGCAGCCCAAATCTTGGGAGTGAAAAACTGTTTTTT,CASSPNLGSEKLFF
18,NA,NA,TRBJ2-6,TRBV19,TGTGCCAGTAGTATAGTAAGGGGGGGCGCGCCTGGGGCCAACGTCCTGACTTTC,CASSIVRGGAPGANVLTF
12,NA,NA,TRBJ1-1,TRBV6-5,TGTGCCAGCGGACACGAGAGATCTGAAGCTTTCTTT,CASGHERSEAFF
11,TRBD2,NA,TRBJ2-3,TRBV27,TGTGCCCAAGCGGGAGAGGATACGCAGTATTTT,CAQAGEDTQYF
16,NA,NA,TRBJ2-3,TRBV7-9,TGTGCCAGCAGCTTGGCAGGGCAGGGCCCATGGAATACGCAGTATTTT,CASSLAGQGPWNTQYF
13,NA,NA,TRBJ2-1,TRBV9,TGTGCCAGCAGCGTAGATCCGTACAATGAGCAGTTCTTC,CASSVDPYNEQFF
15,TRBD2,NA,TRBJ2-3,TRBV5-1,TGCGCCAGCAGCTTGTCTAGCGGGACTGCAGATACGCAGTATTTT,CASSLSSGTADTQYF
15,NA,NA,TRBJ2-2,TRBV28,TGTGCCAGCAGTTTATTCGGGGGTCGGGCCGGGGAGCTGTTTTTT,CASSLFGGRAGELFF
15,TRBD1,NA,TRBJ1-1,TRBV5-1,TGCGCCAGCAGCTTGGAAGGGGGCACGAACACTGAAGCTTTCTTT,CASSLEGGTNTEAFF
13,NA,NA,TRBJ2-7,TRBV28,TGTGCCAGCAGTTTACGAGGGAGCGACGAGCAGTACTTC,CASSLRGSDEQYF
15,NA,NA,TRBJ1-1,TRBV4-1,TGCGCCAGCAGCCAGAAGATGGGACATTACACTGAAGCTTTCTTT,CASSQKMGHYTEAFF
13,NA,NA,TRBJ2-1,TRBV10-1,TGCGCCAGCAGTGAGAACACGGGTGGTGAGCAGTTCTTC,CASSENTGGEQFF
15,TRBD2,few,TRBJ2-3,TRBV6-4,TGTGCCAGCAGTCTGACTAGCGGGAGCACAGATACGCAGTATTTT,CASSLTSGSTDTQYF
14,NA,NA,TRBJ2-6,TRBV6-5,TGTGCCAGCGTGAGGGCGGGTGGGGCCAACGTCCTGACTTTC,CASVRAGGANVLTF
11,NA,NA,TRBJ1-1,TRBV20-1,TGCAGACCCCGGGAGAACACTGAAGCTTTCTTT,CRPRENTEAFF
13,NA,NA,TRBJ1-1,TRBV5-1,TGCGCCAGCAGCCCGCCGGGTTTCACTGAAGCTTTCTTT,CASSPPGFTEAFF
17,NA,NA,TRBJ2-4,TRBV5-1,TGCGCCAGCAGCTTGGCCAAGGGGCCCCGGGGGTTCAACATTCAGTACTTC,CASSLAKGPRGFNIQYF
14,TRBD1,few,TRBJ1-5,TRBV27,TGTGCCAGCAGTTCTACAGGGGGCGATCAGCCCCAGCATTTT,CASSSTGGDQPQHF
16,TRBD1,NA,TRBJ2-4,TRBV19,TGTGCCAGTAGTTTCGACAGGGGGCGGGACAAAAACATTCAGTACTTC,CASSFDRGRDKNIQYF
14,TRBD1,NA,TRBJ1-1,TRBV9,TGTGCCAGCAGCGTAGGGGCCAGGGGGGCTGAAGCTTTCTTT,CASSVGARGAEAFF
13,NA,NA,TRBJ2-5,TRBV5-1,TGCGCCAGCAGCTTCGGGGAAAAAGAGACCCAGTACTTC,CASSFGEKETQYF
15,NA,NA,TRBJ2-3,TRBV6-5,TGTGCCAGCAGTTACTCGAAGGGGCTCACAGATACGCAGTATTTT,CASSYSKGLTDTQYF
14,TRBD1,NA,TRBJ2-2,TRBV6-1,TGTGCCACCATAGACAGGGGATACACCGGGGAGCTGTTTTTT,CATIDRGYTGELFF
14,NA,NA,TRBJ2-7,TRBV2,TGTGCCAGCTCGGTCGGACAAGGTCCCTACGAGCAGTACTTC,CASSVGQGPYEQYF
16,NA,NA,TRBJ2-5,TRBV5-1,TGCGCCAGCAGCTTAGAAACCGGGATAGCACAAGAGACCCAGTACTTC,CASSLETGIAQETQYF
17,TRBD2,NA,TRBJ2-6,TRBV7-2,TGTGCCAGCAGCCGGAGGGTAGCGGGACCTGGGGCCAACGTCCTGACTTTC,CASSRRVAGPGANVLTF
17,NA,NA,TRBJ2-1,TRBV19,TGTGCCAGTAGTATAGATATGGGGCCAGCGCCGAACAATGAGCAGTTCTTC,CASSIDMGPAPNNEQFF
15,TRBD1,NA,TRBJ1-1,TRBV7-9,TGTGCCAGCAGCACCCGGACAGGGCAAGGCACTGAAGCTTTCTTT,CASSTRTGQGTEAFF
14,TRBD2,NA,TRBJ2-1,TRBV5-4,TGTGCCAGCAGCTATAGCGGGAGTGCCAATGAGCAGTTCTTC,CASSYSGSANEQFF
15,TRBD1,NA,TRBJ1-1,TRBV7-9,TGTGCCAGCAGACCAGACAGGGCCGGGGACACTGAAGCTTTCTTT,CASRPDRAGDTEAFF
13,NA,NA,TRBJ1-5,TRBV11-2,TGTGCCAGCAGCTTGACTGTTGATCAGCCCCAGCATTTT,CASSLTVDQPQHF
14,NA,NA,TRBJ2-1,TRBV7-9,TGTGCCAGCAGCCCGGGACTTAACTACAATGAGCAGTTCTTC,CASSPGLNYNEQFF
13,NA,few,TRBJ1-1,TRBV29-1,TGCAGCGTTGAAGCCCAGGAGGGGACTGAAGCTTTCTTT,CSVEAQEGTEAFF
14,TRBD1,NA,TRBJ2-2,TRBV5-4,TGTGCCAGCAGGCGGGACAGGGGAACCGGGGAGCTGTTTTTT,CASRRDRGTGELFF
15,NA,NA,TRBJ1-2,TRBV7-2,TGTGCCAGCAGTCCTGACAGAGGGGGTAACTATGGCTACACCTTC,CASSPDRGGNYGYTF
16,NA,NA,TRBJ2-7,TRBV6-1,TGTGCCAGCAGTGAAGGTGTTAGCGGTAGCTCCTACGAGCAGTACTTC,CASSEGVSGSSYEQYF
14,NA,NA,TRBJ1-3,TRBV6-1,TGTGCCAGCAGTGACTCGGTCTCTGGAAACACCATATATTTT,CASSDSVSGNTIYF
15,NA,NA,TRBJ1-4,TRBV28,TGTGCCAGCAGTCTCCGAGGGAAACCTAATGAAAAACTGTTTTTT,CASSLRGKPNEKLFF